Shown below are 20 T cell receptor beta chains from a single sample sequenced in a study of blood T cell repertoires in COVID-19. TCRdb's table, derived via immunoSEQ multiplex PCR, lists solely in-frame clones and lacks some. The profile shows about 88,000 clones, 88% of them singletons. Sequencing was done on a sample of peripheral blood. The receptor set was obtained from a woman older than 75 with acute or convalescent COVID-19.

This chain links TRBV29-1 with TRBJ2-3; D unclear. The V gene's germline CDR1 is SQVTM and CDR2 ANQGSEA. This CDR3 has 15 residues. V was shortened by 0 bases and J by 0 bases, with 10 bases between the two germline ends. This CDR3 is CSVEDPGQSTDTQYF. CDR3 bases: TGCAGCGTTGAAGATCCGGGTCAGAGCACAGATACGCAGTATTTT.

This rearrangement joins TRBV6-1 to TRBJ2-3; 9 bases map to TRBD1. CDR1 MNHNS and CDR2 SASEGT come from the germline V gene. The CDR3 totals 17 residues. J lost 0 bases, V lost 4 bases, and 8 bases had no gene match. In DNA, the CDR3 is TGTGCCAGCAGTGTAGAGGACAGGGGCCTTAGCACAGATACGCAGTATTTT. Protein: CASSVEDRGLSTDTQYF.

The rearrangement uses TRBV7-2 and TRBJ1-2; weak D call: TRBD1 (6 bases). Trimming took off 5 bases at V and 6 bases at J, with 13 bases between the two ends. In germline, CDR1 is SGHTA, CDR2 FQGNSA. CDR3 length: 13 amino acids. In nucleotides, the CDR3 is TGTGCCAGCAGCACCCGACAGGCACATGGCTACACCTTC. The encoded protein is CASSTRQAHGYTF.

This clone has a count of ten or more. The rearrangement uses TRBV28 and TRBJ2-5; 11 nucleotides align to TRBD2. The germline gives CDR1 MDHEN, CDR2 SYDVKM. The CDR3 runs to 18 residues. Trimming took 5 bases from V and 3 from J; bases not matched to a gene: 14. This chain's CDR3 is CASSQLPISGGAEETQYF. CDR3 sequence (DNA): TGTGCCAGCAGTCAGCTCCCCATTAGCGGGGGGGCGGAAGAGACCCAGTACTTC.

The chain uses TRBV12-5 and TRBJ1-6, with D perhaps TRBD1 (6 bases). The CDR3 is 16 residues long. V was clipped by 2 bases and J by 8 bases, with 16 bases between them. In germline, CDR1 is LGHNT, CDR2 FRNRAP. The CDR3 DNA reads as TGTGCTAGTGGTTTGAAACAGGGCGCTTTTCATTCACCCCTCCACTTT. This gives the protein CASGLKQGAFHSPLHF. The full variable domain, with the rest looked up from reference TRBV12-5 and TRBJ1-6, is DARVTQTPRHKVTEMGQEVTMRCQPILGHNTVFWYRQTMMQGLELLAYFRNRAPLDDSGMPKDRFSAEMPDATLATLKIQPSEPRDSAVYFCASGLKQGAFHSPLHFGNGTRLTVT.

This chain uses TRBV6-2 or TRBV6-3 with TRBJ1-2; 7 bases map to TRBD1. Germline assignment: CDR1 MNHEY and CDR2 SVGEGT. This CDR3 spans 16 amino acids. J lost 5 bases, V lost 6 bases, and 15 bases had no gene match. CDR3 DNA: TGTGCCAGCAGCGACACGCAGGGGGATGGTGTGTATGGCTACACCTTC. Protein sequence: CASSDTQGDGVYGYTF.

The chain is built from TRBV5-1 and TRBJ1-6; D is perhaps TRBD1 (6 bases). V gave up 0 bases and J gave up 9 bases, with 7 bases separating them. The CDR3 runs 13 residues. Germline CDR1 is SGHRS and CDR2 is YFSETQ. This CDR3 reads CASSLAGVSPLHF. DNA for the CDR3: TGCGCCAGCAGCTTGGCAGGGGTTTCACCCCTCCACTTT.

The V call is TRBV21-1, the J call TRBJ2-2; TRBD2 was called by the table and not checked on the DNA. TRBV21-1 is labeled a pseudogene. The CDR3 length is 18 residues. The CDR3 reads CASTPGTRGRVHTGELFF. In DNA, the CDR3 is TGTGCCAGCACCCCCGGGACTAGGGGACGGGTCCACACCGGGGAGCTGTTTTTT.

By sample fraction, this clone is medium-sized. The chain carries TRBV10-3 and TRBJ2-5; a weak D match, TRBD1 (6 bases). The CDR3 spans 17 residues. Trimming shortened V by 7 bases and J by 4 bases, and 25 bases separated the two germline ends. Per the germline V gene, CDR1 is ENHRY and CDR2 is SYGVKD. The CDR3 sequence is CAIKSGLGAGFGETQYF. CDR3 bases: TGTGCCATCAAGTCAGGCTTGGGGGCAGGGTTTGGAGAGACCCAGTACTTC.

The J gene is TRBJ1-1, the V gene TRBV19; 10 bases map to TRBD1. Trimming removed 5 bases from V and 1 base from J; junction bases left unmatched: 7. The CDR3 is 16 residues long. Looked up from germline, CDR1 is LNHDA and CDR2 is SQIVND (reference sequence). CDR3 loop: CASSVVGQGRNTEAFF. The DNA for the CDR3 is TGTGCCAGTAGTGTTGTGGGACAGGGGAGGAACACTGAAGCTTTCTTT.

The J gene is TRBJ2-5, the V gene TRBV3-1 (or the pseudogene TRBV3-2), with a weak D call TRBD2 (6 bases). Trimming pared 5 bases from V and 3 bases from J, leaving 13 bases between. Per the germline V gene, CDR1 is LGHDT and CDR2 is YNNKEL (reference sequence). The CDR3 is 14 residues long. The DNA of the CDR3 is TGTGCCAGCAGCTTAAGTTCGGGGGAAGAGACCCAGTACTTC. The encoded protein is CASSLSSGEETQYF.

This clone was observed a single time. The gene calls are TRBV20-1 and TRBJ2-1, with unresolved D. Trimming stripped 5 bases from V and 9 bases from J, with 8 bases between. The CDR3 contains 10 residues. Germline V gene sequence: CDR1 DFQATT, CDR2 SNEGSKA (reference sequence). CDR3: CSASMLEQFF. The CDR3 DNA reads as TGCAGTGCTTCTATGCTTGAGCAGTTCTTC.

The chain has TRBV7-9 and TRBJ1-2; no definite D call. Trimming cost V 2 bases and J 3 bases, with 13 bases left between them. The CDR3 contains 15 residues. The germline CDR1 and CDR2 sequences are SEHNR and FQNEAQ (reference sequence). DNA for the CDR3: TGTGCCAGCAGCTTACGCGGGGAACGGGACTATGGCTACACCTTC. Its translation: CASSLRGERDYGYTF.

This clone was counted a few times. The CDR3 protein is CAWSVRRQRETQYF. DNA of the CDR3: TGTGCCTGGAGTGTCCGAAGACAAAGAGAGACCCAGTACTTC. The V gene is TRBV30, the J gene TRBJ2-5; D remains unclear. Germline CDR1 reads GTSNPN; CDR2 reads SVGIG (reference sequence). The CDR3 covers 14 residues. Trimming removed 0 bases from V and 4 bases from J, with 12 bases in between.

This rearrangement joins TRBV6-5 to TRBJ2-5; 7 bases are shared with TRBD2. From germline, CDR1 is MNHEY and CDR2 SVGAGI. The length of the CDR3 is 14 residues. V lost 3 bases to trimming and J lost 5 bases; unmatched junction nucleotides: 6. The CDR3 DNA is TGTGCCAGCAGTTATCGGGGGGTCGTGGAGACCCAGTACTTC. Protein product: CASSYRGVVETQYF.

This chain joins TRBV12-5 and TRBJ2-1, with TRBD2 matching 8 bases. This CDR3 region has 14 residues. CDR1 is LGHNT and CDR2 is FRNRAP in the germline V gene. The junction had 3 bases not matched to a gene; V was cut back by 6 bases and J by 2 bases. CDR3 nucleotides: TGTGCTAGTGGGCGGGAGGCCACCTACAATGAGCAGTTCTTC. Amino acid sequence: CASGREATYNEQFF.

This chain links TRBV3-1 (or the pseudogene TRBV3-2) with TRBJ1-3, with D possibly being TRBD1 (6 bases). V was pared by 8 bases and J by 0 bases, with 17 bases between. CDR3 length: 16 residues. Germline values: CDR1 LGHDT, CDR2 YNNKEL (reference sequence). CDR3 sequence (DNA): TGTGCCAGCGGCAATCCGGGACACCACTCTGGAAACACCATATATTTT. It yields the protein CASGNPGHHSGNTIYF.

The rearrangement uses TRBV7-2 and TRBJ2-7; possible D gene TRBD1, 6 bases. This CDR3 has 15 amino acids. Germline CDR1 SGHTA, CDR2 FQGNSA. The V end lost 0 bases, the J end lost 3 bases, and 12 bases lay between the germline ends. DNA of the CDR3: TGTGCCAGCAGCTTAGCGGCCAGGGGAGTCTACGAGCAGTACTTC. It specifies CASSLAARGVYEQYF.

The chain couples TRBV6-2 or TRBV6-3 to TRBJ1-1, with D uncertain. Germline CDR1 is MNHEY and CDR2 is SVGEGT. The CDR3 length is 15 residues. Trimming removed 2 bases at V and 0 bases at J, with 10 bases between. CDR3 amino acids: CASSYSPTMNTEAFF. The CDR3 DNA reads as TGTGCCAGCAGTTACAGCCCGACAATGAACACTGAAGCTTTCTTT.

The rearrangement links TRBV5-6 to TRBJ2-5; TRBD2 agrees at 8 bases. V trimming: 4 bases; J trimming: 2 bases; junction bases outside the gene matches: 10. CDR3 length: 16 amino acids. Germline assignment: CDR1 SGHDT and CDR2 YYEEEE. The CDR3 reads CASSLPASGGQETQYF. The CDR3 DNA follows: TGTGCCAGCAGCCTCCCCGCGAGCGGGGGTCAAGAGACCCAGTACTTC.